The following is a TCR beta chain sequence with its context. Original methodology: Amplification of reference gene primers provided the estimated nucleated cell counts. The assay was immunoSEQ multiplex PCR, and TCRdb's table has in-frame clones only and misses some. V, J and clone size are those of that table, while D and trimming were read from the DNA. The sample carries 55,000 to 80,000 clones, approximately 80% recorded once. V was clipped by 1 base and J by 7 bases; unmatched bases: 8. Germline V gene data show CDR1 as LNHNV and CDR2 as YYDKDF (reference sequence). This CDR3 spans 17 amino acids. The record originates from a study of blood T cell repertoires in COVID-19.

The sample was peripheral blood. This sequence was found in a woman in her sixties or seventies with acute or convalescent COVID-19. J is TRBJ1-4 and V is TRBV15, with 11 bases fitting TRBD1. The CDR3 loop reads CATSRVGQGAVGEKLFF. The CDR3 region has the DNA TGTGCCACCAGCAGAGTTGGACAGGGGGCAGTCGGTGAAAAACTGTTTTTT. The entire variable domain, with the rest obtained from reference TRBV15 and TRBJ1-4, is as follows: DAMVIQNPRYQVTQFGKPVTLSCSQTLNHNVMYWYQQKSSQAPKLLFHYYDKDFNNEADTPDNFQSRRPNTSFCFLDIRSPGLGDTAMYLCATSRVGQGAVGEKLFFGSGTQLSVL.